The entry below gives a single T cell receptor beta chain sequence along with its context. The naive CD8 population came from CD45RO-negative cells selected for CCR7, without terminally differentiated effector memory CD45RA+ cells. This sample is part of a study of shared clonotypes between healthy human individuals. Sequenced by immunoSEQ multiplex PCR; TCRdb stores in-frame clones only, minus some. The profile shows more than 2 million clones, over 85% of them singletons. The length of the CDR3 is 13 residues. Germline V gives CDR1 SGDLS, CDR2 YYNGEE. With 3 bases removed from V and 6 bases from J, the gap between germline ends came to 10 bases.

The chain is built from TRBV9 and TRBJ2-1, with a weak D call TRBD1 (5 bases). The TCR was taken from a man aged 18 to 30 in good health. Some clones in this sample may be carry-over from other donors' samples. The sequenced sample consisted of naive CD8+ T cells from PBMCs. For the CDR3, the DNA is TGTGCCAGCAGCGCAGGGCCCGGCAATGAGCAGTTCTTC. This encodes CASSAGPGNEQFF.